This entry concerns a single T cell receptor (beta chain). Assay: immunoSEQ multiplex PCR; the TCRdb copy retains only in-frame clones and omits some. The sample comprises approximately 530,000 clones, around 96% of which are singletons, and 0.05% to 0.07% rests with the top ten. This sample stems from a study of shared clonotypes between healthy human individuals. Germline CDR1 is MGHDK and CDR2 is SYGVNS. This CDR3 region has 12 residues. The ends were cut back, 5 bases at V and 10 bases at J, with 11 bases in the middle. The chain carries TRBV25-1 and TRBJ1-4; D is unresolved. This receptor was taken from a woman in her 30s in good health. Material: naive CD4+ T cells sorted from blood. The sample's subset: CD45RA+ positively selected. CDR3 residues: CASSPPGGKLFF. CDR3 nucleotide sequence: TGTGCCAGCAGTCCACCAGGAGGAAAACTGTTTTTT.